This T cell receptor beta chain was obtained from a study of blood T cells in healthy people across ages. Study as a whole: Capture via template switching afforded approximately one barcoded beta molecule per two T cells.

A second about 7 to 11 cycle PCR used barcoded and J-beta primers. Carrying 12 random nucleotides, a template-switch adaptor labeled each individual cDNA molecule. A single record per CDR3 protein comes from TCRdb applying MiXCR to the 5' RACE reads. Here the sample spans about 830,000 distinct CDR3 sequences, around 68% being singletons. The sample providers were healthy Caucasian people from Russia, aged about 6 to 95. The CDR3 runs to 15 residues. Germline V CDR1 and CDR2: SGHTA, FQGTGA. Trimming cost V 4 bases and J 0 bases; bases outside gene matches: 6. J is TRBJ2-7 and V is TRBV7-3; 7 bases fit TRBD1. The clonotype comes from a man between 25 and 39 years old in good health. The specimen sequenced was blood. For the CDR3, the DNA is TGTGCCAGCAGCTCCCAGGGACAGAGCTCCTACGAGCAGTACTTC. Protein: CASSSQGQSSYEQYF.